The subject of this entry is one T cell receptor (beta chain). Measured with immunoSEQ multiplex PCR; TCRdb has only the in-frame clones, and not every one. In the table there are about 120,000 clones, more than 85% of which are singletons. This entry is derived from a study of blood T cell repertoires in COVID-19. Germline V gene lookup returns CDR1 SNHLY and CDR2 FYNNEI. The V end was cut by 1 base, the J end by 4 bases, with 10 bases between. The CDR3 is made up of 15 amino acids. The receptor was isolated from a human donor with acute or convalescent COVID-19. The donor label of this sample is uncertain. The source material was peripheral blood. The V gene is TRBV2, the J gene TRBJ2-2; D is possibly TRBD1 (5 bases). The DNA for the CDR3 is TGTGCCAGCAGTGAAGGACAGCTAGTCACCGGGGAGCTGTTTTTT. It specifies CASSEGQLVTGELFF.